This T cell receptor (beta chain) was captured by sequencing in a study of blood T cell repertoires in COVID-19 (dated by TCRdb to about 2020). Context from the whole study: Collaborator samples came from the United States, Italy and Spain and covered acute and convalescent phases of COVID-19. The material from the prospective study consisted of cDNA or gDNA derived from T cells, B-cell-depleted T cells, or PBMCs. Subjects who had been exposed to COVID-19, were actively infected with it, or had recovered from it provided the deeply sampled blood TCRbeta repertoires that made up the dataset. A freely available public database, intended as a resource for researchers studying the immune response to SARS-CoV-2, is where the repertoires were released. The samples were drawn from two sources: the first 160 participants of the ongoing ImmuneRACE study, and some 1,300 subjects contributed by 6 global collaborators. Nearly every sample came with metadata listing a de-identified subject ID, COVID-19 status, age in years and sex. HLA class I and class II types, where available, came from metadata supplied by the sample provider rather than from assay-based typing.

Findings and caveats that apply to the study as a whole: The quantity of clinical and demographic metadata differed by source and by participant and was supplied without curation.

Another Seattle source contributed samples from volunteer blood donors who had recovered from COVID-19. The collaborating institutions used their own protocols to collect whole blood in K2EDTA tubes. For TCRbeta analysis, collaborators shipped samples as frozen whole blood, isolated PBMCs, or DNA extracted from either of those sample types. TCRbeta CDR3 regions were amplified from genomic DNA using the immunoSEQ Assay, a bias-controlled multiplex PCR. The original methods were these. The number of nucleated cells in each sample was estimated by amplification of reference gene primers within the assay. To quantify the absolute abundance of each unique TCRbeta CDR3 rearrangement, sequence reads were collapsed and filtered. For each sample, productive Simpson clonality was calculated as the square root of Simpson's diversity index across productive rearrangements. TCRdb stores this immuneACCESS table with in-frame sequences only. Part of the clones is absent; in the studies checked, under half of the shortfall reflects unresolved V genes, and no reason is known for the rest. V, J and clone size derive from that table, while D and trimming were established from the DNA sequence. Within this sample are fewer than 350,000 clones, with about 90% of them counted one time only. Roughly 1.9% of the sample is taken by the ten largest.

According to the germline V gene (reference sequence), CDR1 reads MNHEY and CDR2 reads SMNVEV. Trimmed from V: 6 bases; trimmed from J: 5 bases; junction bases lacking a gene match: 14. The CDR3 spans 16 residues, from the cysteine through the phenylalanine. Here the CDR3 DNA is all that survives: 48 bases in frame from base 1. As for this clone: The target of this receptor is not known. Per-base quality was not reported, and no clone a single base away is much larger than it.

The TCR was taken from a woman in her 30s who had recovered from COVID-19. Sequences were obtained from peripheral blood. This receptor chain uses TRBV27 and TRBJ1-2, with 8 bases in between that match TRBD1. The CDR3: CASSSGAGGFFYGYTF. The DNA sequence follows: TGTGCCAGCAGCTCCGGCGCAGGGGGCTTTTTTTATGGCTACACCTTC.